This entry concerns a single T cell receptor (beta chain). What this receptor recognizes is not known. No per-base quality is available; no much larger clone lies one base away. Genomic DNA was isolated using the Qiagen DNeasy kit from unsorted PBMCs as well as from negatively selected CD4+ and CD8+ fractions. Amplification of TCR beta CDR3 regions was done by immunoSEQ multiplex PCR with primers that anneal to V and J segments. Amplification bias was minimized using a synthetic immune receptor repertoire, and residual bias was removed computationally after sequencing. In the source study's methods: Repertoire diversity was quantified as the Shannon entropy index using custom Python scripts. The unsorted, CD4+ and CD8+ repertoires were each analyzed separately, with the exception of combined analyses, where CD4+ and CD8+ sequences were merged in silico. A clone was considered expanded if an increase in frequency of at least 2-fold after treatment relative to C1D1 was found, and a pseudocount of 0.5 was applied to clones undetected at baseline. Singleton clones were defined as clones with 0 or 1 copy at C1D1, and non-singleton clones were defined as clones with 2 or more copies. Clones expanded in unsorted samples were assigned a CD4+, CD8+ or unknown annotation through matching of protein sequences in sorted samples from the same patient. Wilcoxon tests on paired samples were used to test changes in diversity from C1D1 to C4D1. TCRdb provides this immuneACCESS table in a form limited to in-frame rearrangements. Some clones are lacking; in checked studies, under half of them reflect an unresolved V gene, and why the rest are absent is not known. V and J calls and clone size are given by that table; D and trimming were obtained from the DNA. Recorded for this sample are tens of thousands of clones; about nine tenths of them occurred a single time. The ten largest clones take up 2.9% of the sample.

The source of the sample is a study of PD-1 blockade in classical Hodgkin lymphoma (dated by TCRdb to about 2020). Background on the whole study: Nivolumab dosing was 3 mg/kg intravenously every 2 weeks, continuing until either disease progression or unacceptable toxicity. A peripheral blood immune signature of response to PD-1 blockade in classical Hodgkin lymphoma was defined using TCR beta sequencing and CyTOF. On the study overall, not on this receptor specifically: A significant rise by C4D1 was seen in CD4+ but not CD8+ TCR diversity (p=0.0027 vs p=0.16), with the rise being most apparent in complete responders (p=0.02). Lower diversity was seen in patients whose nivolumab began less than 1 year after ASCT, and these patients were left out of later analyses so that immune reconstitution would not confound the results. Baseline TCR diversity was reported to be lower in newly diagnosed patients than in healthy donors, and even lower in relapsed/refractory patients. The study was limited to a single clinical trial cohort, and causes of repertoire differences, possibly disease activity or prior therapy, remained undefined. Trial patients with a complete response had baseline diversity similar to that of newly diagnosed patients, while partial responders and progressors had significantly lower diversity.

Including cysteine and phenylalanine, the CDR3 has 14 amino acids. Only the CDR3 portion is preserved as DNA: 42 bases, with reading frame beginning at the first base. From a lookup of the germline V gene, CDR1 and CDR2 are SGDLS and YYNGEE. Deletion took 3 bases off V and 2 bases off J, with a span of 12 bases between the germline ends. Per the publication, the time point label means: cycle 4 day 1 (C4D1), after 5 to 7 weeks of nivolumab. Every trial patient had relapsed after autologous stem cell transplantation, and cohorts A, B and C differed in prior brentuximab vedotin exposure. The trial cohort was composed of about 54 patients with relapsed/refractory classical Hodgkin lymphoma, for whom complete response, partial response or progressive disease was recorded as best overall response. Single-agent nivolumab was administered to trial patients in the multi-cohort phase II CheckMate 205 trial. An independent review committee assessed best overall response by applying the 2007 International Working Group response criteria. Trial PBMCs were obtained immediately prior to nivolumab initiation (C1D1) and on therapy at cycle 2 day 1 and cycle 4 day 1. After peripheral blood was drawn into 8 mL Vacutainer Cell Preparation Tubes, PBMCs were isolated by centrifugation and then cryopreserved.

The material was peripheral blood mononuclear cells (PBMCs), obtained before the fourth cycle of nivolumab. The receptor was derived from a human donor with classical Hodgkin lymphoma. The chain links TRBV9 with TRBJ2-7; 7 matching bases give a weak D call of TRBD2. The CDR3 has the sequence CASSEGGGTYEQYF. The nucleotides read TGTGCCAGCAGCGAAGGGGGGGGGACCTACGAGCAGTACTTC. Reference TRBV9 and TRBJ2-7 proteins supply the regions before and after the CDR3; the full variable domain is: DSGVTQTPKHLITATGQRVTLRCSPRSGDLSVYWYQQSLDQGLQFLIQYYNGEERAKGNILERFSAQQFPDLHSELNLSSLELGDSALYFCASSEGGGTYEQYFGPGTRLTVT.